These 5 T cell receptor beta chains were all obtained from the same sample, sequenced in a study of shared clonotypes between healthy human individuals. Data came from immunoSEQ multiplex PCR; TCRdb stores just in-frame clones and leaves some out. The sample lists 2 million to 3 million clones, 90% to 95% occurring once. The specimen was naive CD4+ T cells from PBMCs. The subset is: CD45RA+ positively selected. Source of these receptors: a man aged 18 to 29 in good health. Some clones in this sample may be carry-over from other donors' samples.

This chain connects TRBV6-5 to TRBJ2-3; TRBD2 aligns across 9 bases. Trimming removed 0 bases from V and 1 base from J; junction bases left unmatched: 2. Germline CDR1 is MNHEY and CDR2 is SVGAGI. The CDR3 covers 16 residues. The CDR3 reads CASSYSWTSGTDTQYF. The CDR3 DNA follows: TGTGCCAGCAGTTACTCTTGGACTAGCGGCACAGATACGCAGTATTTT.

V usage is TRBV11-2 and J usage is TRBJ1-1; TRBD1 agrees at 9 bases. The V gene's germline CDR1 is SGHAT and CDR2 FQNNGV. This CDR3 has 19 residues. Trimming at V came to 5 bases and at J to 0 bases, leaving 16 bases not matched to a gene. Written as DNA, the CDR3 is TGTGCCAGCAGCCGAGGCCGAATCCGGGACAGGGCTTTGAACACTGAAGCTTTCTTT. Translation: CASSRGRIRDRALNTEAFF.

This sequence joins TRBV7-6 and TRBJ1-3; D might be TRBD1 (5 bases). In germline, CDR1 is SGHVS, CDR2 FNYEAQ. Trimming removed 5 bases at V and 4 bases at J, with 12 bases between. CDR3 size: 14 residues. The CDR3 loop is CASSSTRAGNTIYF. The CDR3 bases are TGTGCCAGCAGCAGCACCAGGGCGGGAAACACCATATATTTT.

The rearrangement uses TRBV6-1 and TRBJ1-4; 7 bases agree with TRBD1. Germline CDR1 reads MNHNS; CDR2 reads SASEGT. The CDR3 is 14 amino acids. V lost 5 bases to trimming and J lost 14 bases; unmatched junction nucleotides: 14. The CDR3 DNA is TGTGCCAGCAGTCTTACCGGGACAGCTGAGAGTCTGTTTTTT. As protein: CASSLTGTAESLFF.

The rearrangement joins TRBV30 to TRBJ2-1; 9 bases agree with TRBD1. V lost 5 bases and J lost 8; bases outside the gene matches: 13. The CDR3 covers 15 residues. CDR1 is GTSNPN, CDR2 SVGIG, per germline (reference sequence). Here the CDR3 DNA reads TGTGCCTGGGACGGACCCGGGACAGGGAGACATGAGCAGTTCTTC. Translating gives CAWDGPGTGRHEQFF.